This TCR beta chain was identified in a study of graft-versus-host responses after intestinal transplantation. Study-wide background: Isolated intestinal, liver-intestinal, or multivisceral transplants were what recipients had. Every one of the recipients received anti-thymocyte globulin induction and afterwards took tacrolimus and steroids for 3 to 4 years.

This clone was counted once. Antigen specificity is unknown. Mismatch with germline at one junction end may stem from a read error. CDR3 length: 15 residues. In germline, CDR1 is MNHEY, CDR2 SVGAGI. Profiled with immunoSEQ multiplex PCR; TCRdb holds only in-frame clones, not every one. The data hold tens of thousands of clones, with roughly 88% observed a single time. Study results and limitations: Analysis identified GvH clones in recipient marrow, with some appearing first in ileum or blood. Graft-versus-host to host-versus-graft clonal ratios in allografts were high in patients with graft-donor T cell macrochimerism.

The clonotype was recovered from a human donor who received an intestinal transplant. This specimen consisted of unstimulated CD4+ T cells sorted from spleen or lymph node cells, obtained before intestinal transplant. The chain joins TRBV6-5 to TRBJ1-6; perhaps TRBD1 as D (5 bases). The CDR3 loop reads CASSYSWTPFSPHHF. CDR3 in DNA: TGTGCCAGCAGTTACAGCTGGACACCCTTTTCACCCCACCACTTT.